The 10 T cell receptor beta chains presented below share a single source sample, sequenced in a study of blood T cell repertoires in COVID-19. The method was immunoSEQ multiplex PCR; TCRdb's version includes in-frame clones alone and lacks a portion of them. The sample shows a few hundred thousand clones, roughly nine tenths of them seen only once. The sample taken for sequencing was PBMCs or T cells enriched from blood (not recorded which). The source of these receptors is a woman in her forties who had been exposed to COVID-19.

The rearrangement joins TRBV2 to TRBJ1-1, with D unresolved. Germline V CDR1 and CDR2: SNHLY, FYNNEI. Between the trimmed V and J ends, which lost 6 bases and 1 base, there was a span of 12 bases. The CDR3 spans 14 residues. The DNA of the CDR3 is TGTGCCAGCAGCCTAGCATTGGAGAACACTGAAGCTTTCTTT. It specifies CASSLALENTEAFF. The variable domain in full, with the rest retrieved from reference TRBV2 and TRBJ1-1, is EPEVTQTPSHQVTQMGQEVILRCVPISNHLYFYWYRQILGQKVEFLVSFYNNEISEKSEIFDDQFSVERPDGSNFTLKIRSTKLEDSAMYFCASSLALENTEAFFGQGTRLTVV.

The chain carries TRBV24-1 and TRBJ2-5; TRBD1 matches at 8 bases. The V gene end was trimmed by 6 bases and the J gene end by 6 bases; junction bases not matched to a gene: 5. The CDR3 is 13 amino acids. Germline V CDR1 and CDR2: KGHDR, SFDVKD. The chain's CDR3 is CATSKTGGKTQYF. The DNA for the CDR3 is TGTGCCACCAGTAAAACAGGGGGAAAGACCCAGTACTTC.

The chain joins TRBV14 to TRBJ1-4; possible D gene TRBD1, 5 bases. CDR1 is SGHDN, CDR2 FVKESK, per germline. The V gene lost 3 bases and the J gene lost 10 bases, with 12 bases spanning the gap. The CDR3 is 13 residues long. The CDR3 DNA follows: TGTGCCAGCAGCCATGTACCCCAGGGAAAACTGTTTTTT. It translates to CASSHVPQGKLFF.

The chain couples TRBV27 to TRBJ2-7; TRBD2 might be the D (7 bases). V lost 0 bases, J lost 4 bases, and 13 bases lay in between. Germline-derived CDR1 and CDR2 are MNHEY and SMNVEV (reference sequence). The CDR3 contains 15 residues. Here the CDR3 DNA reads TGTGCCAGCAGTTTATCGTGGGGGCGGGGGTACGAGCAGTACTTC. Its protein product is CASSLSWGRGYEQYF.

The DNA of the CDR3 is TGCGCCAGCAGCTTGTATCCGGTTATGAACACTGAAGCTTTCTTT. Encoded protein: CASSLYPVMNTEAFF. V usage is TRBV5-1 and J usage is TRBJ1-1; D remains unclear. The CDR3 length is 15 residues. Germline V gene data show CDR1 as SGHRS and CDR2 as YFSETQ. V was shortened by 1 base and J by 0 bases, with 10 bases between the two germline ends.

This chain connects TRBV5-1 to TRBJ2-7; TRBD2 might be the D (7 bases). The V end was cut by 4 bases, the J end by 3 bases, with 23 bases between. There are 17 residues in the CDR3. Per germline, CDR1 SGHRS and CDR2 YFSETQ. The CDR3 sequence is CASSRIPLGGGNYEQYF. The CDR3 DNA is TGCGCCAGCAGCAGGATCCCCCTGGGGGGGGGCAACTACGAGCAGTACTTC.

The chain combines TRBV4-1 with TRBJ2-7; D possibly corresponds to TRBD2 (5 bases). CDR3 length: 14 amino acids. V dropped 0 bases and J dropped 3 bases, with 9 bases sitting between them. Per germline, CDR1 MGHRA and CDR2 YSYEKL. The CDR3 bases are TGCGCCAGCAGCCAAGACGGAGGTCTCTACGAGCAGTACTTC. It is translated as CASSQDGGLYEQYF.

This chain links TRBV4-1 with TRBJ1-6; D perhaps matches TRBD1 (5 bases). Germline V gives CDR1 MGHRA, CDR2 YSYEKL. The CDR3 covers 13 residues. Trimming took off 5 bases at V and 7 bases at J, with 9 bases between the two ends. The CDR3 DNA reads as TGCGCCAGCAGCGGGGCTTGGAATTCACCCCTCCACTTT. Amino acids: CASSGAWNSPLHF.

This chain joins TRBV6-5 and TRBJ1-5, with a tentative D call TRBD1 (5 bases). Germline values: CDR1 MNHEY, CDR2 SVGAGI. The CDR3 consists of 13 residues. The V end was cut by 6 bases, the J end by 6 bases, with 12 bases between. The CDR3 is CASRLPGGQPQHF. The DNA for the CDR3 is TGTGCCAGCAGATTACCGGGGGGTCAGCCCCAGCATTTT.

This clone has just a few counts. V gene TRBV7-9 combines with J gene TRBJ2-1, with D tentatively TRBD2 (6 bases). Germline lookup yields CDR1 SEHNR and CDR2 FQNEAQ (reference sequence). The CDR3 runs to 17 residues. Trimming removed 2 bases from V and 0 bases from J, with 14 bases in between. The CDR3 sequence is CASSLLARKISYNEQFF. CDR3 nucleotide sequence: TGTGCCAGCAGCTTACTAGCGAGGAAAATCTCCTACAATGAGCAGTTCTTC.